This T cell receptor (beta chain) was captured in a study of regulatory T cells in long-lasting Graves disease. Across the study: Graves' patients who were just diagnosed had used antithyroid drugs for under 3 months.

The V and J ends lost 6 bases and 0 bases respectively, with 18 bases between them. The CDR3 loop spans 16 amino acids. The germline CDR1 and CDR2 sequences are MDHEN and SYDVKM. Libraries of TCR beta came from iRepertoire HTBI primers plus Arm-PCR of CDR3 regions. TCRdb re-derived calls from the multiplex PCR reads in MiXCR, one entry per CDR3 protein. Of fewer than 350,000 distinct CDR3 sequences in the sample, 15% to 20% were seen once. Sample time point: newly diagnosed GD, antithyroid drugs for less than 3 months. Scientists built the TCR library using RNA that was extracted from PBMCs. This clonotype showed up many times.

The TCR was taken from a female donor with Graves disease. This chain joins TRBV28 and TRBJ2-7; TRBD2 might be the D (5 bases). The sample was peripheral blood mononuclear cells (PBMCs), taken at new diagnosis, from a patient treated with antithyroid drugs. The CDR3 region has the DNA TGTGCCAGCAGCCCCTCCGGGATCGAACGCTCCTACGAGCAGTACTTC. Its translation: CASSPSGIERSYEQYF.